What follows are 5 T cell receptor beta chains derived from one specimen sequenced in a study of OX40 agonist ivuxolimab in advanced cancers. Repertoires were generated with immunoSEQ multiplex PCR, while TCRdb's copy carries only in-frame clones and drops some. The data contain about 50,000 clones, over 65% of them singletons. Specimen: CD4+ or CD8+ T cells sorted from blood, collected in a trial of the OX40 agonist ivuxolimab. The receptors shown here come from an adult with an advanced solid tumor such as melanoma, head and neck, liver or kidney cancer.

This clone showed up just once. V gene TRBV6-5 combines with J gene TRBJ2-7, with D possibly being TRBD2 (5 bases). This CDR3 region has 13 residues. V lost 5 bases and J lost 6, with 14 bases in between. The germline V gene has CDR1 MNHEY and CDR2 SVGAGI. CDR3 sequence (DNA): TGTGCCAGCAGTACTACTAGTCCCTTCGAGCAGTACTTC. Encoded protein: CASSTTSPFEQYF.

The chain couples TRBV2 to TRBJ2-4; 9 bases are shared with TRBD1. Trimming removed 5 bases from V and 0 bases from J; junction bases left unmatched: 2. The CDR3 length is 15 residues. The germline CDR1 and CDR2 sequences are SNHLY and FYNNEI. CDR3 amino acids: CASSSDRGAKNIQYF. The CDR3 nucleotides read TGTGCCAGCAGTTCGGACAGGGGAGCCAAAAACATTCAGTACTTC.

J is TRBJ2-3 and V is TRBV11-2; D gene ambiguous. CDR1 is SGHAT, CDR2 FQNNGV, per germline. The CDR3 covers 18 residues. V lost 0 bases and J 5 bases, leaving 21 bases between the germline ends. The CDR3 reads CASSLDVGYPNSEDTQYF. CDR3 coding DNA: TGTGCCAGCAGCTTAGATGTGGGCTACCCAAACTCAGAAGATACGCAGTATTTT.

This chain connects TRBV5-4 to TRBJ1-1; 7 bases agree with TRBD1. Germline loops: CDR1 SGHNT, CDR2 YYREEE (reference sequence). The CDR3 has 14 amino acids. V was pared by 2 bases and J by 7 bases, with 8 bases of the junction left unmatched. CDR3 protein: CASSFTGTDDEAFF. For the CDR3, the DNA is TGTGCCAGCAGCTTCACCGGGACAGATGATGAAGCTTTCTTT.

The V and J genes are TRBV7-3 and TRBJ2-1; tentatively, D is TRBD2 (6 bases). Trimming shortened V by 0 bases and J by 13 bases, and 10 bases separated the two germline ends. The CDR3 is 12 residues long. CDR1 and CDR2 (germline): SGHTA, FQGTGA. CDR3 DNA: TGTGCCAGCAGCTTAACTAGCGGAGAACAGTTCTTC. Its protein product is CASSLTSGEQFF.